The next 18 T cell receptor beta chains were all read from a single sample in a study of blood T cell repertoires in COVID-19 (dated by TCRdb to between 2020 and 2021). Receptor libraries were prepared by the immunoSEQ multiplex PCR assay. Drawn from immuneACCESS, this table holds only the in-frame rearrangements with V and J called that TCRdb kept. Clones are partly lost; checked studies trace under half to an unresolved V gene and leave the rest unexplained. The sample contains 140,000 to 150,000 clones, more than 60% of them found a single time. About 2% of the sample comes from the top ten. Sequencing used peripheral blood. Receptors originate from a woman in her sixties with acute or convalescent COVID-19.

The genes are TRBV5-1 and TRBJ1-2, with a possible D match to TRBD1 (5 bases). Germline V gene lookup returns CDR1 SGHRS and CDR2 YFSETQ. The CDR3 totals 15 residues. V was trimmed by 4 bases and J by 4 bases, leaving 17 bases between them. CDR3 in DNA: TGCGCCAGCAGCAACCGAGGGGCGGGATCCTATGGCTACACCTTC. It translates to CASSNRGAGSYGYTF.

The chain uses TRBV5-4 and TRBJ2-7; D is possibly TRBD1 (5 bases). The CDR3 length is 15 residues. From germline, CDR1 is SGHNT and CDR2 YYREEE (reference sequence). Trimming removed 7 bases at V and 1 base at J, with 18 bases between. CDR3: CASAPLREASYEQYF. For the CDR3, the DNA is TGTGCCAGCGCCCCTCTCAGGGAAGCTTCCTACGAGCAGTACTTC.

The rearrangement uses TRBV2 and TRBJ2-7, with TRBD1 as a possible D gene (5 bases). CDR3 size: 14 residues. V gave up 2 bases and J gave up 4 bases, with 12 bases separating them. The germline V gene encodes CDR1 SNHLY and CDR2 FYNNEI. The CDR3 reads CASSENNSGYEQYF. CDR3 nucleotides: TGTGCCAGCAGTGAAAATAACTCAGGGTACGAGCAGTACTTC.

The rearrangement uses TRBV5-8 and TRBJ1-5, with 10 bases that match TRBD1. Per the germline V gene, CDR1 is SGHTS and CDR2 is YDEGEE. This CDR3 is 15 amino acids long. V lost 4 bases to trimming and J lost 3 bases; unmatched junction nucleotides: 4. The CDR3 region has the DNA TGTGCCAGCAGCCACGGGACAGGGGACAATCAGCCCCAGCATTTT. Translating it yields CASSHGTGDNQPQHF.

This chain connects TRBV7-9 to TRBJ2-1; the D is unclear. V lost 1 base and J lost 9, with 13 bases in between. The CDR3 is 14 amino acids. The germline V gene has CDR1 SEHNR and CDR2 FQNEAQ (reference sequence). The CDR3 region has the DNA TGTGCCAGCAGCTTAGGAGTAACGAATCTTGAGCAGTTCTTC. Translated, it gives CASSLGVTNLEQFF.

The chain couples TRBV19 to TRBJ2-7; 7 bases match TRBD2. The CDR3 runs 16 residues. Germline CDR1 is LNHDA and CDR2 is SQIVND (reference sequence). J was trimmed by 0 bases and V by 4 bases; bases with no gene match: 9. CDR3 DNA sequence: TGTGCCAGTAGTAGCCTAACGCGGGGGAGCTCCTACGAGCAGTACTTC. It yields the protein CASSSLTRGSSYEQYF.

The chain uses TRBV5-4 and TRBJ2-5; TRBD1 matches 7 bases. From germline, CDR1 is SGHNT and CDR2 YYREEE (reference sequence). With V trimmed by 3 bases and J by 3 bases, 8 bases remained unmatched. The CDR3 is 15 amino acids. Here the CDR3 reads CASSSYQGVKETQYF. The DNA for the CDR3 is TGTGCCAGCAGCTCCTACCAGGGGGTTAAAGAGACCCAGTACTTC.

This clone was observed once. The chain couples TRBV18 to TRBJ2-7; TRBD1 aligns across 9 bases. V lost 6 bases and J lost 3; bases outside the gene matches: 6. CDR1 is KGHSH, CDR2 LQKENI, per germline. This CDR3 region has 14 residues. The CDR3 region is CASSRQGEGYEQYF. DNA for the CDR3: TGTGCCAGCTCGCGACAGGGGGAAGGCTACGAGCAGTACTTC.

This clone was seen once. J is TRBJ2-3 and V is TRBV5-1; the D gene is possibly TRBD2 (5 bases). Germline V lookup: CDR1 SGHRS, CDR2 YFSETQ. CDR3 length: 13 amino acids. Trimming stripped 4 bases from V and 5 bases from J, with 11 bases between. For the CDR3, the DNA is TGCGCCAGCAGCCCAACGAGGGTAGATACGCAGTATTTT. Its protein product is CASSPTRVDTQYF.

The chain uses TRBV10-3 and TRBJ2-2; 14 positions agree with TRBD2. V trimming: 6 bases; J trimming: 4 bases; junction bases outside the gene matches: 7. Germline CDR1 ENHRY, CDR2 SYGVKD. The CDR3 is 17 amino acids. CDR3 amino acids: CAISKTSGRVVTGELFF. CDR3 DNA: TGTGCCATCAGCAAGACTAGCGGGAGGGTCGTCACCGGGGAGCTGTTTTTT.

The chain carries TRBV5-6 and TRBJ2-2, with D perhaps matching TRBD2 (5 bases). This CDR3 has 14 amino acids. The germline CDR1 and CDR2 sequences are SGHDT and YYEEEE. Trimming took 3 bases from V and 7 from J, leaving 13 bases between them. The CDR3 bases are TGTGCCAGCAGCTCCCCCGGACTGAACGGGGAGCTGTTTTTT. Amino acids: CASSSPGLNGELFF.

This clone was counted between two and nine times. The V and J genes are TRBV19 and TRBJ1-5; tentatively, D is TRBD1 (6 bases). V lost 7 bases and J 7 bases, leaving 17 bases between the germline ends. The CDR3 loop spans 14 amino acids. CDR1 and CDR2 (germline): LNHDA, SQIVND (reference sequence). CDR3 sequence: CASKPRGGRQPQHF. Here the CDR3 DNA reads TGTGCCAGTAAGCCCAGGGGTGGAAGACAGCCCCAGCATTTT.

In nucleotides, the CDR3 is TGTGCCAGCAGCTTCGGACAGACAACTAGCACAGATACGCAGTATTTT. Its protein is CASSFGQTTSTDTQYF. This chain connects TRBV5-4 to TRBJ2-3; TRBD1 might be the D (6 bases). The germline CDR1 and CDR2 sequences are SGHNT and YYREEE (reference sequence). Trimming took off 2 bases at V and 0 bases at J, with 13 bases between the two ends. This CDR3 comprises 16 residues.

This clone turned up a few times. The chain couples TRBV19 to TRBJ1-5, with D perhaps TRBD1 (5 bases). Germline values: CDR1 LNHDA, CDR2 SQIVND (reference sequence). The CDR3 loop spans 15 amino acids. V dropped 3 bases and J dropped 5 bases, with 14 bases sitting between them. The CDR3 loop reads CASSIGRGPYQPQHF. CDR3 bases: TGTGCCAGTAGTATTGGAAGGGGCCCCTATCAGCCCCAGCATTTT.

This rearrangement joins TRBV3-1 (or the pseudogene TRBV3-2) to TRBJ1-2, with D tentatively TRBD1 (5 bases). Germline V gene data show CDR1 as LGHDT and CDR2 as YNNKEL (reference sequence). The CDR3 has 16 amino acids. V was trimmed by 0 bases and J by 4 bases, leaving 15 bases between them. The CDR3 sequence is CASSQEGRRGSYGYTF. CDR3 DNA: TGTGCCAGCAGCCAAGAGGGGAGGCGGGGGAGCTATGGCTACACCTTC.

This sequence joins TRBV5-6 and TRBJ2-4; D may be TRBD2 (6 bases). The CDR3 runs to 13 residues. V was trimmed by 4 bases and J by 6 bases, leaving 11 bases between them. Germline loops: CDR1 SGHDT, CDR2 YYEEEE. CDR3 in DNA: TGTGCCAGCAGCCCCGGGACTTTAAACATTCAGTACTTC. Encoded protein: CASSPGTLNIQYF.

V usage is TRBV30 and J usage is TRBJ1-6, with 7 positions matching TRBD1. The CDR3 runs to 15 residues. J lost 7 bases, V lost 4 bases, and 10 bases had no gene match. From germline, CDR1 is GTSNPN and CDR2 SVGIG (reference sequence). CDR3 coding DNA: TGTGCCTGGACGTCAGGGGACAGTCAAAATTCACCCCTCCACTTT. It yields the protein CAWTSGDSQNSPLHF.

The V call is TRBV19, the J call TRBJ2-5, with 12 bases that match TRBD2. The CDR3 length is 15 residues. V dropped 4 bases and J dropped 5; count of bases not matched to a gene: 5. Germline V lookup: CDR1 LNHDA, CDR2 SQIVND (reference sequence). CDR3 residues: CASSTTSGSGETQYF. CDR3 coding DNA: TGTGCCAGTAGTACGACTAGCGGGAGTGGGGAGACCCAGTACTTC.